Listed below are T cell receptor beta chains from one sample, sequenced in a study of response to subunit inactivated influenza vaccine. TCRdb reprocessed the RT-PCR reads with MiXCR, giving one entry per CDR3 protein. The sample contains about 540,000 distinct CDR3 sequences, roughly a quarter of which appear only once. This same sample was also part of a study on T cells expressing NK-cell markers.

Sequencing used CD4+ T cells sorted from PBMCs, obtained 11 to 12 days after vaccination. The receptors originated from a man aged 45 to 65 who received an inactivated influenza vaccine. Both conserved end residues are part of each CDR3. Each record gives: V gene, J gene, CDR3 protein.

V: TRBV10-3; J: TRBJ2-1; CDR3: CASSVGTGEGNEQFF
V: TRBV7-2; J: TRBJ2-2; CDR3: CASSPWTSSGELFF
V: TRBV5-1; J: TRBJ2-3; CDR3: CASSAAGTGRDTQYF
V: TRBV13; J: TRBJ1-1; CDR3: CAISFYNFDRGRSEAFF
V: TRBV2; J: TRBJ1-1; CDR3: CASSLDTSRGTEAFF
V: TRBV11-2; J: TRBJ2-2; CDR3: CASSSGTSGGARVTGELFF
V: TRBV28; J: TRBJ2-2; CDR3: CASIPPNNPSGELFF
V: TRBV4-1; J: TRBJ1-1; CDR3: CASSPSTGIGTEAFF
V: TRBV9; J: TRBJ2-5; CDR3: CASSVTTSSQETQYF
V: TRBV10-3; J: TRBJ2-2; CDR3: CAITTDSLGGELFF
V: TRBV5-1; J: TRBJ2-5; CDR3: CASSLGVQLRETQYF
V: TRBV4-2; J: TRBJ1-1; CDR3: CASSQAAVNTEAFF
V: TRBV12-3/TRBV12-4; J: TRBJ2-7; CDR3: CASSRTGGAEQYF
V: TRBV14; J: TRBJ2-7; CDR3: CASSLSGTSGRDYEQYF
V: TRBV10-3; J: TRBJ2-1; CDR3: CAISDRSNEQFF
V: TRBV11-2; J: TRBJ2-2; CDR3: CASSYGTSGRQLNTGELFF
V: TRBV6-5; J: TRBJ2-1; CDR3: CASSYLSLNSLGGNEQFF
V: TRBV9; J: TRBJ1-3; CDR3: CASSVGTYGYSGNTIYF
V: TRBV11-2; J: TRBJ2-5; CDR3: CASSPRLRRPFPGVAQYF
V: TRBV12-3/TRBV12-4; J: TRBJ2-1; CDR3: CASSLGQGMSEQFF
V: TRBV4-1; J: TRBJ2-5; CDR3: CASSQRTSEMYQETQYF
V: TRBV12-3/TRBV12-4; J: TRBJ2-1; CDR3: CALGLAARNEQFF
V: TRBV9; J: TRBJ1-3; CDR3: CASSARDWGDTIYF
V: TRBV7-6; J: TRBJ2-5; CDR3: CASSLEAQGETQYF
V: TRBV20-1; J: TRBJ2-7; CDR3: CSASARDRVYEQYF
V: TRBV10-3; J: TRBJ1-6; CDR3: CATPRGGQLNNSPLHF
V: TRBV12-3/TRBV12-4; J: TRBJ1-3; CDR3: CASSFGRGNTIYF
V: TRBV7-2; J: TRBJ2-1; CDR3: CASSLVLAGSNEQFF
V: TRBV12-3/TRBV12-4; J: TRBJ2-3; CDR3: CASRSGGGRGDTQYF
V: TRBV12-3/TRBV12-4; J: TRBJ1-5; CDR3: CASSRTAGGGNQPQHF
V: TRBV12-3/TRBV12-4; J: TRBJ2-5; CDR3: CASSLFGRETQYF
V: TRBV7-2; J: TRBJ1-1; CDR3: CASSWGRTVNTEAFF
V: TRBV19; J: TRBJ2-7; CDR3: CASSDPRGGTVYEQYF
V: TRBV7-9; J: TRBJ2-1; CDR3: CASSPRDYDSYNEQFF
V: TRBV5-1; J: TRBJ2-7; CDR3: CASSLSSSGGYPYEQYF
V: TRBV18; J: TRBJ1-6; CDR3: CASSPRDEDSPLHF
V: TRBV23-1; J: TRBJ2-7; CDR3: CASSQKGAFDEQYF
V: TRBV5-1; J: TRBJ1-1; CDR3: CASGTQGEAFF
V: TRBV7-6; J: TRBJ2-1; CDR3: CASSPPHIRYSYNEQFF
V: TRBV2; J: TRBJ1-2; CDR3: CASSAPGQYGYTF
V: TRBV29-1; J: TRBJ2-7; CDR3: CSVAHGLVSYEQYF
V: TRBV10-3; J: TRBJ1-2; CDR3: CAISDDPGRRYGYTF
V: TRBV5-1; J: TRBJ2-3; CDR3: CASTRTQGSDTQYF
V: TRBV4-1; J: TRBJ1-1; CDR3: CASSQGQGATEAFF
V: TRBV6-2/TRBV6-3; J: TRBJ2-1; CDR3: CASTRQGGYNEQFF
V: TRBV25-1; J: TRBJ1-2; CDR3: CASRPAGYTF
V: TRBV20-1; J: TRBJ2-2; CDR3: CSVTTQGAGPGELFF
V: TRBV20-1; J: TRBJ2-5; CDR3: CSALDRGHPTQYF
V: TRBV12-3/TRBV12-4; J: TRBJ2-7; CDR3: CASSSWTGKGEQYF